One and the same sample provided the 18 T cell receptor beta chains below, sequenced in a study of OX40 agonist ivuxolimab in advanced cancers. Clones were sequenced by immunoSEQ multiplex PCR, and TCRdb holds only the in-frame ones, with some missing. The table has around 75,000 clones, approximately 80% seen once; the top ten hold under 1.2%. The material sequenced was CD4+ or CD8+ T cells sorted from blood, taken in a trial of the OX40 agonist ivuxolimab. These receptors were obtained from an adult with an advanced solid tumor such as melanoma, head and neck, liver or kidney cancer.

The V gene is TRBV2, the J gene TRBJ2-3; 7 nucleotides line up with TRBD2. The V and J ends lost 7 bases and 2 bases, in that order; junction bases with no gene match: 6. The length of the CDR3 is 14 residues. The V gene's germline CDR1 is SNHLY and CDR2 FYNNEI. The CDR3 protein is CASKIGGTTDTQYF. The CDR3 nucleotides read TGTGCCAGCAAAATCGGGGGGACCACAGATACGCAGTATTTT.

This clone has just a few counts. The V call is TRBV30, the J call TRBJ2-5, with D perhaps assigned TRBD1 or TRBD2 (7 bases each). V dropped 3 bases and J dropped 5 bases, with 19 bases sitting between them. The CDR3 covers 15 residues. Per the germline V gene, CDR1 is GTSNPN and CDR2 is SVGIG (reference sequence). The CDR3 here is CAWRPTGRGLETQYF. CDR3 DNA sequence: TGTGCCTGGAGGCCGACAGGGCGGGGGCTGGAGACCCAGTACTTC.

V gene TRBV10-3 combines with J gene TRBJ1-1, with TRBD1 matching over 10 bases. CDR1 is ENHRY, CDR2 SYGVKD, per germline. The length of the CDR3 is 14 residues. V lost 2 bases to trimming and J lost 9 bases; unmatched junction nucleotides: 6. DNA for the CDR3: TGTGCCATCAGTGAGGGGGGGACAGGGGCCCAAGCTTTCTTT. Amino acid sequence: CAISEGGTGAQAFF.

This chain uses TRBV7-2 with TRBJ2-7, with 10 positions matching TRBD1. The V and J ends lost 1 base and 4 bases, in that order; junction bases with no gene match: 1. CDR1 and CDR2 from the germline V gene are SGHTA and FQGNSA. The CDR3 consists of 14 residues. The CDR3 sequence: CASSLGDRGYEQYF. CDR3 DNA: TGTGCCAGCAGCTTAGGGGACAGGGGTTACGAGCAGTACTTC.

The chain is built from TRBV28 and TRBJ2-7; no firm D call. Germline lookup yields CDR1 MDHEN and CDR2 SYDVKM. The CDR3 is 14 amino acids. With 3 bases removed from V and 2 bases from J, the gap between germline ends came to 11 bases. Here the CDR3 reads CASSFGQVTYEQYF. CDR3 bases: TGTGCCAGCAGTTTCGGGCAGGTGACCTACGAGCAGTACTTC.

This clone has only one observation. The rearrangement uses TRBV11-2 and TRBJ1-2; 7 nucleotides line up with TRBD1. The junction had 16 bases not matched to a gene; V was cut back by 3 bases and J by 0 bases. Per germline, CDR1 SGHAT and CDR2 FQNNGV. The CDR3 loop spans 19 amino acids. The DNA of the CDR3 is TGTGCCAGCAGCTTTAGCTTACAGGGGAGGTCTAACTCTAACTATGGCTACACCTTC. Translated: CASSFSLQGRSNSNYGYTF.

The CDR3 here is CAWSVLGPGPNQPQHF. The CDR3 DNA follows: TGTGCCTGGAGTGTACTGGGACCGGGGCCGAATCAGCCCCAGCATTTT. This chain links TRBV30 with TRBJ1-5; maybe TRBD1 (5 bases). The germline V gene has CDR1 GTSNPN and CDR2 SVGIG (reference sequence). The CDR3 sequence is 16 residues long. The V end was cut by 0 bases, the J end by 4 bases, with 16 bases between.

This chain connects TRBV18 to TRBJ2-7; TRBD1 matches 7 bases. This CDR3 comprises 14 residues. With V trimmed by 3 bases and J by 0 bases, 2 bases remained unmatched. Germline V gene lookup returns CDR1 KGHSH and CDR2 LQKENI. The CDR3 region is CASSPGTVSYEQYF. The CDR3 DNA follows: TGTGCCAGCTCACCGGGGACAGTCTCCTACGAGCAGTACTTC.

The V and J genes are TRBV6-1 and TRBJ1-6, with a weak D call TRBD1 (5 bases). Per germline, CDR1 MNHNS and CDR2 SASEGT. The CDR3 has 13 residues. Trimming cost V 8 bases and J 7 bases, with 12 bases left between them. CDR3 residues: CASVVQVNSPLHF. The CDR3 region has the DNA TGTGCCAGCGTCGTACAGGTCAATTCACCCCTCCACTTT.

The V and J genes are TRBV19 and TRBJ2-5; 10 bases fit TRBD1. Trimming took 4 bases from V and 2 from J; bases not matched to a gene: 4. The CDR3 contains 15 residues. CDR1 and CDR2 (germline): LNHDA, SQIVND (reference sequence). The CDR3 reads CASSRGGQGQETQYF. CDR3 sequence (DNA): TGTGCCAGTAGTAGGGGGGGACAGGGGCAAGAGACCCAGTACTTC. The variable domain in full, completed from reference TRBV19 and TRBJ2-5, reads DGGITQSPKYLFRKEGQNVTLSCEQNLNHDAMYWYRQDPGQGLRLIYYSQIVNDFQKGDIAEGYSVSREKKESFPLTVTSAQKNPTAFYLCASSRGGQGQETQYFGPGTRLLVL.

The gene calls are TRBV19 and TRBJ1-5; D unresolved. Trimming stripped 7 bases from V and 11 bases from J, with 12 bases between. The length of the CDR3 is 11 residues. The germline CDR1 and CDR2 sequences are LNHDA and SQIVND (reference sequence). The CDR3 bases are TGTGCCAGTACAGACGGTCGGGCCCAGCATTTT. It translates to CASTDGRAQHF.

The rearrangement links TRBV6-4 to TRBJ2-7; 9 nucleotides line up with TRBD1. With 8 bases clipped from V and 3 bases from J, the junction kept 11 bases outside the gene matches. This CDR3 has 15 amino acids. CDR1 MRHNA and CDR2 SNTAGT come from the germline V gene. The chain's CDR3 is CASSREPGQGYEQYF. The DNA of the CDR3 is TGTGCCAGCTCGAGGGAACCGGGACAGGGCTACGAGCAGTACTTC.

The count of this clone is one. The chain has TRBV4-2 and TRBJ1-3; tentatively, D is TRBD1 (6 bases). The ends were cut back, 1 base at V and 2 bases at J, with 9 bases in the middle. The CDR3 length is 15 residues. Germline CDR1 reads LGHNA; CDR2 reads YNFKEQ. In DNA form, the CDR3 reads TGTGCCAGCAGCCAAGTGACAGGAGCTGGAAACACCATATATTTT. Amino acids: CASSQVTGAGNTIYF.

This chain links TRBV30 with TRBJ2-2, with TRBD1 as a possible D gene (6 bases). This CDR3 is built from 12 residues. CDR1 is GTSNPN, CDR2 SVGIG, per germline (reference sequence). The germline V and J ends were trimmed by 8 bases and 8 bases, with 15 bases remaining between them. CDR3: CAGSQGKGELFF. CDR3 DNA: TGTGCCGGCTCCCAGGGGAAGGGGGAGCTGTTTTTT.

The rearrangement uses TRBV27 and TRBJ2-7, with D unresolved. Trimming took 4 bases from V and 2 from J, leaving 12 bases between them. The CDR3 has 14 amino acids. Germline CDR1 is MNHEY and CDR2 is SMNVEV (reference sequence). CDR3 coding DNA: TGTGCCAGCAGTTCCAAGGTCCTCACCTACGAGCAGTACTTC. Translation: CASSSKVLTYEQYF.

CDR3 DNA sequence: TGTGCCAGCAGCCAACAGTCTGGTAACTACAATGAGCAGTTCTTC. Its translation: CASSQQSGNYNEQFF. V gene TRBV4-2 combines with J gene TRBJ2-1; D is unresolved. Germline lookup yields CDR1 LGHNA and CDR2 YNFKEQ. Deletions cut 2 bases from V and 3 bases from J, with 11 bases between. This CDR3 is built from 15 residues.

With regard to this clone: One end of the junction varies from germline; a read error may be responsible. The V gene is TRBV6-5, the J gene TRBJ2-7; 7 bases are a match to TRBD1. Looked up from germline, CDR1 is MNHEY and CDR2 is SVGAGI. The CDR3 totals 14 residues. The CDR3 reads CASSYWDRTYEQYF. The CDR3 DNA reads TGTGCCAGCAGCTACTGGGACAGAACCTACGAGCAGTACTTC.

The chain joins TRBV5-1 to TRBJ1-4; TRBD1 is a possible D gene (6 bases). The CDR3 length is 16 residues. Germline-derived CDR1 and CDR2 are SGHRS and YFSETQ. V lost 6 bases, J lost 3 bases, and 18 bases lay in between. The CDR3 protein is CASKRGKGVANEKLFF. Here the CDR3 DNA reads TGCGCCAGCAAAAGGGGGAAAGGGGTGGCTAATGAAAAACTGTTTTTT.